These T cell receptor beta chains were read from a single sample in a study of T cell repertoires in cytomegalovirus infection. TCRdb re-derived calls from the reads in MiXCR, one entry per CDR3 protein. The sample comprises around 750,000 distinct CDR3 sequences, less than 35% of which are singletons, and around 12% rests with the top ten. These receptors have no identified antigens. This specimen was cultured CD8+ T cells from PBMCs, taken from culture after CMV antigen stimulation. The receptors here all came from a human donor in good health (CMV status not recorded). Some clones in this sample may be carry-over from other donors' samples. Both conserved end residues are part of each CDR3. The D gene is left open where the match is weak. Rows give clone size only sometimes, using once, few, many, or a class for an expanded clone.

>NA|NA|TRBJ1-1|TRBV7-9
CASTPGTKNTEAFF
TGTGCCAGCACCCCCGGAACAAAGAACACTGAAGCTTTCTTT
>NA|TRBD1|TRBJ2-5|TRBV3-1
CASSRRSRGPEGAQYF
TGTGCCAGCAGCCGACGAAGCAGGGGGCCTGAGGGGGCCCAGTACTTC
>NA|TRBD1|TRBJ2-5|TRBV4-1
CASSQVGTGGSETQYF
TGCGCCAGCAGCCAAGTCGGGACAGGGGGCAGCGAGACCCAGTACTTC
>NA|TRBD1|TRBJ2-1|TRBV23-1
CASSQSRGTGSEQFF
TGCGCCAGCAGTCAATCTAGGGGGACAGGGTCTGAGCAGTTCTTC
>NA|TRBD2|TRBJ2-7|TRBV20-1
CSAGGTSGAHEQYF
TGCAGTGCTGGCGGGACTAGCGGGGCCCACGAGCAGTACTTC
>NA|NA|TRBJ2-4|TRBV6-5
CASSPDEAKNIQYF
TGTGCCAGCAGTCCCGATGAGGCCAAAAACATTCAGTACTTC
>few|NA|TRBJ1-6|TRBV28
CASSLEVRVWGSYNSPLHF
TGTGCCAGCAGTTTAGAAGTCAGGGTATGGGGCTCCTATAATTCACCCCTCCACTTT
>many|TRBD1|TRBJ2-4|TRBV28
CASSFGARGKNIQYF
TGTGCCAGCAGTTTCGGAGCCAGGGGGAAAAACATTCAGTACTTC
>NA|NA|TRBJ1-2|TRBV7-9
CASSLLNYGYTF
TGTGCCAGCAGCTTACTTAACTATGGCTACACCTTC
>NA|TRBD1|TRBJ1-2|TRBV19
CASSFGTGEVDGYTF
TGTGCCAGTAGTTTCGGGACAGGGGAAGTCGATGGCTACACCTTC
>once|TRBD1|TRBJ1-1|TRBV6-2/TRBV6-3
CASRTEGANTEAFF
TGTGCCAGCAGGACAGAGGGGGCGAACACTGAAGCTTTCTTT
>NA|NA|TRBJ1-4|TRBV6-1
CGIKKNAAPNEKLFF
TGTGGGATAAAAAAAAACGCAGCACCAAATGAAAAACTGTTTTTT
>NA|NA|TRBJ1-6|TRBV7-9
CASSLRAVYNSPLHF
TGTGCCAGCAGCCTCCGGGCCGTCTATAATTCACCCCTCCACTTT
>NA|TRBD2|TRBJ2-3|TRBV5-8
CASSDGTSGGDTQYF
TGTGCCAGCAGCGACGGGACTAGCGGGGGAGATACGCAGTATTTT
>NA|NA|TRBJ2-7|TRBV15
CATSRADGSSYEQYF
TGTGCCACCAGCAGAGCAGACGGAAGCTCCTACGAGCAGTACTTC
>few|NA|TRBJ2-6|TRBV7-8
CASSPTGQSGANVLTF
TGTGCCAGCAGCCCAACAGGGCAATCTGGGGCCAACGTCCTGACTTTC
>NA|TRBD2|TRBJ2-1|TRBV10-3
CAIRKAGDKFF
TGTGCCATCAGGAAAGCGGGGGATAAGTTCTTC
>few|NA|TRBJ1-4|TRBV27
CASSLSRSANEKLFF
TGTGCCAGCAGTTTATCTCGGTCCGCCAATGAAAAACTGTTTTTT
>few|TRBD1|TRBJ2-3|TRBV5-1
CASSLWTGTHLAQYF
TGCGCCAGCAGCTTGTGGACAGGGACCCATCTTGCGCAGTATTTT
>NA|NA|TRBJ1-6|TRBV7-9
CASSYSGDSPLHF
TGTGCCAGCAGCTACAGCGGGGATTCACCCCTCCACTTT
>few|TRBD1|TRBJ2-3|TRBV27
CASSLLQGGTDTQYF
TGTGCCAGCAGTTTACTGCAGGGGGGCACAGATACGCAGTATTTT
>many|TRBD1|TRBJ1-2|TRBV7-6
CASSLAGGVSGYTF
TGTGCCAGCAGCCTCGCAGGGGGAGTGAGTGGCTACACCTTC
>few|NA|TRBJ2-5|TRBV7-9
CASGTPGRWTQYF
TGTGCCAGTGGGACACCGGGACGGTGGACCCAGTACTTC
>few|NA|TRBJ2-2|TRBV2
CASSERVENTGELFF
TGTGCCAGCAGTGAAAGGGTGGAGAACACCGGGGAGCTGTTTTTT
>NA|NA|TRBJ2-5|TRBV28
CASSLRENQETQYF
TGTGCCAGCAGTTTACGGGAGAACCAAGAGACCCAGTACTTC
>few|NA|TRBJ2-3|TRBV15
CATSIRRGAPTDTQYF
TGTGCCACCAGCATAAGGAGAGGGGCCCCCACAGATACGCAGTATTTT
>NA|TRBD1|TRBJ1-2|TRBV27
CASSPRTGGYTF
TGTGCCAGCAGTCCACGGACAGGTGGCTACACCTTC
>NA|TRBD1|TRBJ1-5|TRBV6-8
CASSYGQGFRQPQHF
TGTGCCAGCAGTTATGGACAGGGTTTTCGGCAGCCCCAGCATTTT
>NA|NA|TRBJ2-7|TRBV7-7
CASSLGVGREQYF
TGTGCTAGCAGCTTAGGAGTGGGGAGAGAGCAGTACTTC
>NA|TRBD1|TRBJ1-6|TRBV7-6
CASSLAAGTGVSPLHF
TGTGCCAGCAGCTTAGCTGCCGGGACAGGGGTCTCACCCCTCCACTTT
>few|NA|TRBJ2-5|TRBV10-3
CAISEDGGGRETQYF
TGTGCCATCAGTGAGGATGGGGGCGGTAGGGAGACCCAGTACTTC
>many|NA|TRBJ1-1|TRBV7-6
CASSPITGYTEAFF
TGTGCCAGCAGCCCAATCACAGGATACACTGAAGCTTTCTTT
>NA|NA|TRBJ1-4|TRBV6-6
CASSYRKEDEKLFF
TGTGCCAGCAGTTACCGGAAAGAGGATGAAAAACTGTTTTTT